This is a list of T cell receptor beta chains from one sample in a study of blood T cell repertoires in COVID-19. TCRdb's table, derived via immunoSEQ multiplex PCR, lists solely in-frame clones and lacks some. The sample has roughly 200,000 clones, roughly 90% seen once; the top ten hold roughly 6.7%. The sequencing sample was made of peripheral blood. Source of these receptors: a man aged 40-55 years with acute or convalescent COVID-19. Each CDR3 is given with its conserved first and last residue. The D gene is left open where the match is weak. Expanded clones get a size class; other rows say once, few or many, or leave the size out.

J,D,size,V,CDR3,DNA
TRBJ1-5,TRBD1,once,TRBV28,CASSLWTGTGGNQPQHF,TGTGCCAGCAGTTTGTGGACCGGGACAGGGGGCAATCAGCCCCAGCATTTT
TRBJ1-2,TRBD1,NA,TRBV7-9,CASSLDKGAVWGYTF,TGTGCCAGCAGCTTAGACAAGGGGGCGGTATGGGGCTACACCTTC
TRBJ1-1,TRBD1,NA,TRBV4-3,CASSQDLQGESKDTEAFF,TGCGCCAGCAGCCAAGATCTTCAGGGGGAAAGTAAGGACACTGAAGCTTTCTTT
TRBJ2-2,TRBD2,few,TRBV6-1,CASSEQRGPGELFF,TGTGCCAGCAGTGAACAGCGGGGTCCTGGGGAGCTGTTTTTT
TRBJ2-2,NA,few,TRBV7-2,CASSLGGANTGELFF,TGTGCCAGCAGCTTGGGGGGAGCGAACACCGGGGAGCTGTTTTTT
TRBJ1-1,NA,once,TRBV10-2,CASSGRGDTEAFF,TGCGCCAGCAGTGGGCGGGGAGACACTGAAGCTTTCTTT
TRBJ2-7,TRBD2,NA,TRBV6-5,CAIKRDSLYEQYF,TGTGCCATAAAGCGGGACTCTTTATACGAGCAGTACTTC
TRBJ1-2,NA,few,TRBV28,CASSFLKYADGYTF,TGTGCCAGCAGTTTTTTGAAGTACGCGGATGGCTACACCTTC
TRBJ2-5,TRBD1,NA,TRBV11-2,CASSSGGQGRQETQYF,TGTGCCAGCAGCTCCGGCGGACAGGGGCGCCAAGAGACCCAGTACTTC
TRBJ2-1,TRBD2,NA,TRBV15,CATSTSERDGLLTQFF,TGTGCCACCAGCACATCGGAGCGGGACGGCCTTTTGACGCAGTTCTTC
TRBJ2-1,NA,NA,TRBV30,CAWIYQGTYNEQFF,TGTGCCTGGATATACCAGGGGACCTACAATGAGCAGTTCTTC
TRBJ2-3,NA,NA,TRBV6-2/TRBV6-3,CASSYRPSLDPDTQYF,TGTGCCAGCAGTTATCGGCCTAGCCTAGATCCAGATACGCAGTATTTT
TRBJ1-5,NA,few,TRBV7-9,CASSPRTGGNQPQHF,TGTGCCAGCAGCCCCAGGACTGGGGGCAATCAGCCCCAGCATTTT
TRBJ2-3,TRBD1,NA,TRBV30,CAWTPTGGIADTQYF,TGTGCCTGGACCCCGACAGGGGGCATCGCAGATACGCAGTATTTT
TRBJ2-5,TRBD2,NA,TRBV7-2,CASSLFGRETQYF,TGTGCCAGCAGCTTATTCGGGAGGGAGACCCAGTACTTC
TRBJ2-3,NA,NA,TRBV11-2,CASSSYYTPQDTQYF,TGTGCCAGCAGCTCGTACTATACACCCCAGGATACGCAGTATTTT
TRBJ1-2,TRBD1,NA,TRBV6-5,CASSPLDRFYGYTF,TGTGCCAGCAGTCCTTTGGACAGGTTTTATGGCTACACCTTC
TRBJ2-7,NA,once,TRBV12-3/TRBV12-4,CASTTLGRTGKDF,TGTGCCAGCACCACTCTAGGGAGGACGGGAAAGGACTTC
TRBJ1-1,NA,NA,TRBV5-6,CASSPKLGGWNTEAFF,TGTGCCAGCAGCCCAAAGCTCGGTGGTTGGAACACTGAAGCTTTCTTT
TRBJ2-1,NA,NA,TRBV12-2,CASRLGTGGNEQFF,TGTGCAAGTCGCTTAGGGACAGGGGGCAATGAGCAGTTCTTC
TRBJ2-7,TRBD1,NA,TRBV7-6,CASSLGTGGNMGYEQYF,TGTGCCAGCAGCTTGGGGACAGGGGGCAATATGGGTTACGAGCAGTACTTC
TRBJ1-3,NA,NA,TRBV18,CASLKDTSGNTIYF,TGTGCCAGTCTCAAGGACACCTCTGGAAACACCATATATTTT
TRBJ1-1,NA,NA,TRBV7-9,CASSHPGLGTEAFF,TGTGCCAGCAGCCATCCGGGGTTGGGCACTGAAGCTTTCTTT
TRBJ2-1,NA,NA,TRBV18,CASSQEKTETNEQFF,TGTGCCAGCTCACAGGAAAAGACTGAAACCAATGAGCAGTTCTTC
TRBJ1-1,TRBD1,NA,TRBV11-2,CASTNPPGQRVPVF,TGTGCCAGCACCAATCCCCCGGGACAGAGGGTTCCCGTCTTT
TRBJ2-7,NA,NA,TRBV7-8,CASSYPRGGGTTYEQYF,TGTGCCAGCAGCTACCCCCGAGGGGGAGGGACCACCTACGAGCAGTACTTC
TRBJ1-5,NA,NA,TRBV4-2,CASSQTELGNQPQHF,TGTGCCAGCAGCCAAACCGAACTGGGCAATCAGCCCCAGCATTTT
TRBJ2-7,NA,NA,TRBV11-3,CASSPGPGAYEQYF,TGTGCCAGCAGCCCTGGGCCGGGGGCCTACGAGCAGTACTTC
TRBJ1-6,NA,NA,TRBV3-1/TRBV3-2,CASSHRAYNSPLHF,TGTGCCAGCAGCCACAGGGCCTATAATTCACCCCTCCACTTT
TRBJ1-5,TRBD1,NA,TRBV12-5,CASGLQGGNQPQHF,TGTGCTAGTGGCTTACAGGGGGGCAATCAGCCCCAGCATTTT
TRBJ2-6,NA,NA,TRBV7-2,CASSLVQILGGANVLTF,TGTGCCAGCAGCTTAGTACAGATACTAGGTGGGGCCAACGTCCTGACTTTC
TRBJ2-7,NA,NA,TRBV28,CASSIRNSGSYEQYF,TGTGCCAGCAGTATCCGGAACAGTGGGTCCTACGAGCAGTACTTC
TRBJ1-5,NA,NA,TRBV7-2,CASSSDRFQPQHF,TGTGCCAGCAGCTCCGACAGATTCCAGCCCCAGCATTTT
TRBJ1-2,TRBD1,NA,TRBV5-8,CASSLGQGSLHGYTF,TGTGCCAGCAGCTTGGGACAGGGTTCACTTCATGGCTACACCTTC
TRBJ2-3,TRBD1,NA,TRBV5-4,CASSLNRGEQRTQYF,TGTGCCAGCAGCCTAAACAGGGGGGAGCAACGTACGCAGTATTTT
TRBJ1-5,NA,once,TRBV28,CASSRGLEDQPQHF,TGTGCCAGCAGCCGTGGTTTGGAGGATCAGCCCCAGCATTTT
TRBJ2-4,NA,NA,TRBV7-8,CASSRQTKNIQYF,TGTGCCAGCAGCCGACAGACCAAAAACATTCAGTACTTC
TRBJ2-7,TRBD1,NA,TRBV5-6,CASSLETGWSYEQYF,TGTGCCAGCAGCTTAGAGACAGGGTGGTCCTACGAGCAGTACTTC
TRBJ2-4,NA,NA,TRBV11-1,CASSSRQDGNIQYF,TGTGCCAGCAGCTCACGACAGGATGGAAACATTCAGTACTTC
TRBJ1-1,NA,NA,TRBV5-1,CASSPMGGAPLNTEAFF,TGCGCCAGCAGCCCCATGGGGGGGGCCCCCTTGAACACTGAAGCTTTCTTT
TRBJ1-3,NA,NA,TRBV6-5,CASSPGSSGNTIYF,TGTGCCAGCAGTCCGGGGAGCTCTGGAAACACCATATATTTT
TRBJ1-2,NA,NA,TRBV7-9,CASSQPGQGYTF,TGTGCCAGCAGCCAACCGGGACAAGGCTACACCTTC
TRBJ2-7,TRBD1,NA,TRBV5-1,CASSPGQGVVGPYEQYF,TGCGCCAGCAGCCCCGGACAGGGAGTGGTCGGGCCCTACGAGCAGTACTTC
TRBJ1-5,TRBD1,NA,TRBV24-1,CATSDHGQGQQPQHF,TGTGCCACCAGTGATCATGGACAGGGTCAACAGCCCCAGCATTTT
TRBJ1-4,NA,NA,TRBV7-2,CASSFAGLDEKLFF,TGTGCCAGCAGTTTTGCCGGACTGGATGAAAAACTGTTTTTT
TRBJ2-3,TRBD1,NA,TRBV4-3,CASSPSAGQGLDTQYF,TGCGCCAGCAGCCCCTCTGCGGGACAGGGGTTAGATACGCAGTATTTT
TRBJ1-2,NA,NA,TRBV30,CAWNSGLNYGYTF,TGTGCCTGGAATTCTGGCCTTAACTATGGCTACACCTTC
TRBJ2-7,TRBD1,NA,TRBV5-1,CASSDGTGDDEQYF,TGCGCCAGCAGCGATGGGACAGGGGATGACGAGCAGTACTTC
TRBJ1-1,TRBD1,NA,TRBV30,CAWRDRLNTEAFF,TGTGCCTGGAGGGACAGGTTAAACACTGAAGCTTTCTTT
TRBJ1-5,NA,NA,TRBV19,CASSIFGGSSNQPQHF,TGTGCCAGTAGTATATTCGGGGGATCGAGCAATCAGCCCCAGCATTTT
TRBJ2-7,NA,NA,TRBV9,CASSVGPPGAYEQYF,TGTGCCAGCAGCGTAGGCCCCCCTGGGGCCTACGAGCAGTACTTT
TRBJ2-7,TRBD1,NA,TRBV7-9,CASSSGQGLVYEQYF,TGTGCCAGCAGCTCAGGACAGGGGCTCGTCTACGAGCAGTACTTC
TRBJ2-7,NA,NA,TRBV12-3/TRBV12-4,CASSLEGAYEQYF,TGTGCCAGCAGTCTCGAAGGGGCCTACGAGCAGTACTTC
TRBJ1-2,TRBD1,NA,TRBV18,CASSPQRQGADYGYTF,TGTGCCAGCTCACCGCAGCGACAGGGGGCCGACTATGGCTACACCTTC